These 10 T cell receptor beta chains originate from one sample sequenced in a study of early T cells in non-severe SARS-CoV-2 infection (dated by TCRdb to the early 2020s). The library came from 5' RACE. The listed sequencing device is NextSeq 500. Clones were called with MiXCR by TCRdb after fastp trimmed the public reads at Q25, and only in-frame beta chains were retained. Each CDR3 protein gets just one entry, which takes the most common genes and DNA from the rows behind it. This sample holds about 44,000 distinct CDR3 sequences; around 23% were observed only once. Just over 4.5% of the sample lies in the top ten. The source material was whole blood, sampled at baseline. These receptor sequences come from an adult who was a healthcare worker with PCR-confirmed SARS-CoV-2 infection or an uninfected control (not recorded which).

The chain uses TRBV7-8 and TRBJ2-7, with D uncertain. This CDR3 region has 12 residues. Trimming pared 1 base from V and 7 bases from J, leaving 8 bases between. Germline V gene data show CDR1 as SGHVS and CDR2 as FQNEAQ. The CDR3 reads CASSLGVEEQYF. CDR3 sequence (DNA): TGTGCCAGCAGCTTAGGGGTTGAAGAGCAGTACTTC.

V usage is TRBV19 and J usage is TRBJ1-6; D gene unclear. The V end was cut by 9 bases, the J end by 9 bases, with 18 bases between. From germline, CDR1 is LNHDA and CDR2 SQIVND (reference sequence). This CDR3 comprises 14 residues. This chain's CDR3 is CASHLDGGPSPLHF. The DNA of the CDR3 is TGTGCCAGCCACCTTGACGGTGGGCCTTCACCCCTCCACTTT.

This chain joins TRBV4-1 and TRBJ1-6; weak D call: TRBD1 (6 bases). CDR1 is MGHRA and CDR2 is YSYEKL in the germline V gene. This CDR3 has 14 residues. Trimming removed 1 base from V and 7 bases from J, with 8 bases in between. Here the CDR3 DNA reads TGCGCCAGCAGCCAAGCCGACAGGAATTCACCCCTCCACTTT. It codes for CASSQADRNSPLHF.

The CDR3 region has the DNA TGCGCCAGCAGCGAGTCACTCAGGGGCGGCACTGAAGCTTTCTTT. This encodes CASSESLRGGTEAFF. The chain joins TRBV5-1 to TRBJ1-1; the D gene is possibly TRBD1 (6 bases). Germline-derived CDR1 and CDR2 are SGHRS and YFSETQ. The V end lost 4 bases, the J end lost 4 bases, and 17 bases lay between the germline ends. The CDR3 contains 15 residues.

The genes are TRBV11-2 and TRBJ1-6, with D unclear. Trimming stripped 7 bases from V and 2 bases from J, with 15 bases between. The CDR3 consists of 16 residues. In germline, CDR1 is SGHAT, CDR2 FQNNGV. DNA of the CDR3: TGTGCCAGCATTGTAGGGAGCCAGGCCTATAATTCACCCCTCCACTTT. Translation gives CASIVGSQAYNSPLHF.

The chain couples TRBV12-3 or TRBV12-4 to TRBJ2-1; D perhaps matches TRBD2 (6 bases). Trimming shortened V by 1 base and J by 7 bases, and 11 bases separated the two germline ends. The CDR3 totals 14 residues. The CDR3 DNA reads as TGTGCCAGCAGTTTAGGGAGGGCGGATAATGAGCAGTTCTTC. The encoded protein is CASSLGRADNEQFF.

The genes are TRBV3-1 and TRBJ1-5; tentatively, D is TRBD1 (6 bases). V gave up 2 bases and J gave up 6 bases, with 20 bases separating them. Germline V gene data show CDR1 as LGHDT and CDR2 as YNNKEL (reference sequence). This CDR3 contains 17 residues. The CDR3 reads CASSQSGGPQGSQPQHF. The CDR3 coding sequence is TGTGCCAGCAGCCAATCAGGAGGGCCACAGGGAAGTCAGCCCCAGCATTTT.

CDR3 in amino acids: CASSLGTSGSTDTQYF. The DNA for the CDR3 is TGCGCCAGCAGCTTGGGGACTAGCGGGAGCACAGATACGCAGTATTTT. The V gene is TRBV5-1, the J gene TRBJ2-3; 11 nucleotides agree with TRBD2. Germline trimming cut 0 bases from V and 0 bases from J; bases unmatched to any gene: 0. The CDR3 sequence is 16 residues long. Germline V gene data show CDR1 as SGHRS and CDR2 as YFSETQ.

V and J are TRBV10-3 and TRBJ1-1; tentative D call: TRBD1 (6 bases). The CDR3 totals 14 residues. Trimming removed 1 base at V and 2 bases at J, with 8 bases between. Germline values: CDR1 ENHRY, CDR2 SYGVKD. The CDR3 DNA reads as TGTGCCATCAGTGAGTACAGGGCCAACACTGAAGCTTTCTTT. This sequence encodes CAISEYRANTEAFF.

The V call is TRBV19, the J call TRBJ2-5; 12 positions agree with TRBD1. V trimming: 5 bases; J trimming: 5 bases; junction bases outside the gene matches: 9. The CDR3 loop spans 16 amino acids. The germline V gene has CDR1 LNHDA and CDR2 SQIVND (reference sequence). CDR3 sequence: CASSPGTGGRGETQYF. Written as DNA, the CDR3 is TGTGCCAGTAGTCCCGGGACAGGGGGCCGGGGGGAGACCCAGTACTTC.